The 8 T cell receptor beta chains below were found in one sample sequenced in a study of blood T cell repertoires in COVID-19. Profiled with immunoSEQ multiplex PCR; TCRdb holds only in-frame clones, not every one. The sample records 200,000 to 300,000 clones, around 85% being singletons. Sequencing input: peripheral blood. Receptor source: a woman aged 55 to 70 with active or convalescent COVID-19.

This chain connects TRBV9 to TRBJ2-7; TRBD2 aligns across 9 bases. CDR1 is SGDLS and CDR2 is YYNGEE in the germline V gene. This CDR3 spans 15 amino acids. The J segment lost 6 bases and the V segment lost 4 bases, leaving 11 bases of the junction unmatched. The CDR3 here is CASSPLVTSGLEQYF. CDR3 bases: TGTGCCAGCAGCCCTCTAGTGACTAGCGGTCTCGAGCAGTACTTC.

The chain employs TRBV7-9 and TRBJ2-1; 16 bases map to TRBD2. Trimming took 5 bases from V and 7 from J; bases not matched to a gene: 2. Germline-derived CDR1 and CDR2 are SEHNR and FQNEAQ (reference sequence). There are 15 residues in the CDR3. The CDR3 here is CASSEGLAGGNEQFF. In DNA, the CDR3 is TGTGCCAGCAGCGAGGGACTAGCGGGAGGGAATGAGCAGTTCTTC.

The chain couples TRBV2 to TRBJ1-1; D not resolved. This CDR3 comprises 13 residues. Germline V gives CDR1 SNHLY, CDR2 FYNNEI. Trimming pared 7 bases from V and 5 bases from J, leaving 14 bases between. CDR3 region: CASMTSRSTEAFF. The CDR3 DNA reads as TGTGCCAGCATGACTTCCCGATCGACTGAAGCTTTCTTT.

This chain links TRBV6-5 with TRBJ2-1; 7 nucleotides match TRBD1. V lost 2 bases to trimming and J lost 4 bases; unmatched junction nucleotides: 5. Germline CDR1 reads MNHEY; CDR2 reads SVGAGI. The CDR3 consists of 15 residues. The CDR3 spells CASSYRDSRYNEQFF. The DNA of the CDR3 is TGTGCCAGCAGTTACCGGGACAGCCGATACAATGAGCAGTTCTTC.

This CDR3 reads CASSPRISGGNTIYF. The CDR3 region has the DNA TGTGCCAGCTCACCACGGATATCGGGTGGAAACACCATATATTTT. The V and J genes are TRBV18 and TRBJ1-3, with no clear D. Germline lookup yields CDR1 KGHSH and CDR2 LQKENI. V shed 1 base and J shed 3 bases, with 10 bases lying between them. The CDR3 runs to 15 residues.

This clone was seen a single time. Other DNA sequences in this specimen translate into the identical CDR3. V and J are TRBV7-2 and TRBJ1-2, with 8 bases that match TRBD1. Germline V gene sequence: CDR1 SGHTA, CDR2 FQGNSA. This CDR3 is built from 15 residues. Trimming cost V 3 bases and J 1 base; bases outside gene matches: 4. The CDR3 spells CASSLGTGNNYGYTF. DNA for the CDR3: TGTGCCAGCAGCTTGGGGACAGGCAATAACTATGGCTACACCTTC.

This clone has a single count. The chain uses TRBV14 and TRBJ2-3; tentatively, D is TRBD2 (5 bases). The germline V gene has CDR1 SGHDN and CDR2 FVKESK. Deletions cut 5 bases from V and 2 bases from J, with 11 bases between. CDR3 length equals 14 residues. The CDR3 reads CASSNWESTDTQYF. The CDR3 DNA sequence: TGTGCCAGCAGCAACTGGGAGTCCACAGATACGCAGTATTTT.

This sequence joins TRBV3-1 (or the pseudogene TRBV3-2) and TRBJ1-4; D may be TRBD1 (6 bases). This CDR3 comprises 18 residues. V was pared by 4 bases and J by 2 bases, with 20 bases between. Germline V gene sequence: CDR1 LGHDT, CDR2 YNNKEL (reference sequence). The CDR3 coding sequence is TGTGCCAGCAGCCGAGGGACATCCGTTTTTGCTACTAATGAAAAACTGTTTTTT. This codes for CASSRGTSVFATNEKLFF.